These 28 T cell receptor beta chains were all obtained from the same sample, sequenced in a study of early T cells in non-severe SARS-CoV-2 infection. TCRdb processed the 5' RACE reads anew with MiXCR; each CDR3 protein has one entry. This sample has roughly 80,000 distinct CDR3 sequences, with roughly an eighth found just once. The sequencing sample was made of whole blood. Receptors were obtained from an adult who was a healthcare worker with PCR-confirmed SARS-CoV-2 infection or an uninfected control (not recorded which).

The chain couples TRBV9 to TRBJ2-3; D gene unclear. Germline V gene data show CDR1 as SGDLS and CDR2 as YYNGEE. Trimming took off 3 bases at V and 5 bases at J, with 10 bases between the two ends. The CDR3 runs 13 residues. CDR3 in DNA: TGTGCCAGCAGCGGTGGGGAAGGAGATACGCAGTATTTT. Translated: CASSGGEGDTQYF.

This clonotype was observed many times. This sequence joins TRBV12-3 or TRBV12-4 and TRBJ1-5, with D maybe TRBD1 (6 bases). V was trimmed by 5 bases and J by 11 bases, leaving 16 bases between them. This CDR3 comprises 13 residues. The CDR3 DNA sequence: TGTGCCAGCAGTAGGGGGTGGAACGGAGCCCAGCATTTT. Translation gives CASSRGWNGAQHF.

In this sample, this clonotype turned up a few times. The CDR3 DNA reads as TGCAGTGCTTACCGGGCCATGGATGAGACCCAGTACTTC. Protein sequence: CSAYRAMDETQYF. The V call is TRBV20-1, the J call TRBJ2-5; D not resolved. Deletions cut 5 bases from V and 5 bases from J, with 15 bases between. CDR1 is DFQATT and CDR2 is SNEGSKA in the germline V gene (reference sequence). CDR3 size: 13 residues.

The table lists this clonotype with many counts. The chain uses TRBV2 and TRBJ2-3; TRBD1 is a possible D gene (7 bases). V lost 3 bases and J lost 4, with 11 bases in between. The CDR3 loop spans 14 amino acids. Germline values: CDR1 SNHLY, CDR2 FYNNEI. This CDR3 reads CASSDTRGADTQYF. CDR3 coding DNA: TGTGCCAGCAGTGACACCAGGGGGGCAGATACGCAGTATTTT. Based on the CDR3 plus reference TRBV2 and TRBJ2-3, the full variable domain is EPEVTQTPSHQVTQMGQEVILRCVPISNHLYFYWYRQILGQKVEFLVSFYNNEISEKSEIFDDQFSVERPDGSNFTLKIRSTKLEDSAMYFCASSDTRGADTQYFGPGTRLTVL.

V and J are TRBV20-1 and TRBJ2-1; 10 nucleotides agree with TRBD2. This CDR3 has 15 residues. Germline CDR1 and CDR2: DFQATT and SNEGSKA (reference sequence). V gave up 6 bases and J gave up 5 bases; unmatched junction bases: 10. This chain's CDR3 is CSAEKAGGLDNEQFF. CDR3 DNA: TGCAGTGCCGAAAAAGCGGGAGGGCTGGACAATGAGCAGTTCTTC.

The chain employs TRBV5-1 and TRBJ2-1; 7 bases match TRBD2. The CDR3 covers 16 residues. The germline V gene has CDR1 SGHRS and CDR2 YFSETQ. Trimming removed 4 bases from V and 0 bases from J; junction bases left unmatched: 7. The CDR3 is CASSPTSGNSYNEQFF. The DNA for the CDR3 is TGCGCCAGCAGCCCGACAAGCGGGAACTCCTACAATGAGCAGTTCTTC.

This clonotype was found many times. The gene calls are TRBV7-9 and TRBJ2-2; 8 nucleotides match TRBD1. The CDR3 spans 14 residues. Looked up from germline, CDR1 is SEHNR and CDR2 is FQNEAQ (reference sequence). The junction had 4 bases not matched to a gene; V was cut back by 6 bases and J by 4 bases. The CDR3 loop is CASRNTGGTGELFF. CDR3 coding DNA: TGTGCCAGCAGGAATACAGGGGGCACCGGGGAGCTGTTTTTT.

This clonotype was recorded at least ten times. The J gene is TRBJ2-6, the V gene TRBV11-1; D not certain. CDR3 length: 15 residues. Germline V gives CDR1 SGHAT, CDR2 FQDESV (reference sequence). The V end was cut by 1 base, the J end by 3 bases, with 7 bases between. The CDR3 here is CASSLGGFGANVLTF. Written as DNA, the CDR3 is TGTGCCAGCAGCTTAGGAGGCTTTGGGGCCAACGTCCTGACTTTC.

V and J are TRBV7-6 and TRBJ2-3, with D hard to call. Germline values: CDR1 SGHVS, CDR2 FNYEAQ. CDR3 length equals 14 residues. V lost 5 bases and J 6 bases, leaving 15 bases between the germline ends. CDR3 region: CASSPIQLTDTQYF. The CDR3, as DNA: TGTGCCAGCAGCCCAATCCAGCTCACGGATACGCAGTATTTT.

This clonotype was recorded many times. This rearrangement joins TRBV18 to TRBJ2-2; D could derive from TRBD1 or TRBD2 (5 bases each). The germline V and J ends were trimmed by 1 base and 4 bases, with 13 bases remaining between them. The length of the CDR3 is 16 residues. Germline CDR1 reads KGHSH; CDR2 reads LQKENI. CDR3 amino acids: CASSPRGGSITGELFF. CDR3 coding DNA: TGTGCCAGCTCACCACGTGGGGGTTCGATCACCGGGGAGCTGTTTTTT.

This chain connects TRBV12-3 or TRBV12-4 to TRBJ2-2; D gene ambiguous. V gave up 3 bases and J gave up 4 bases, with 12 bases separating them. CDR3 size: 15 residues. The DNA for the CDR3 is TGTGCCAGCAGTTTCGCGGTAAAGTTCACCGGGGAGCTGTTTTTT. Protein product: CASSFAVKFTGELFF.

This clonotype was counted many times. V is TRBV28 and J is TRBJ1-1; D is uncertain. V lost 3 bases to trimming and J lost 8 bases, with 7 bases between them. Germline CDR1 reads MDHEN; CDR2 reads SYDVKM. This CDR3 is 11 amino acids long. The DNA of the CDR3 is TGTGCCAGCAGTTTCTCCGGAGAAGCTTTCTTT. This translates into CASSFSGEAFF.

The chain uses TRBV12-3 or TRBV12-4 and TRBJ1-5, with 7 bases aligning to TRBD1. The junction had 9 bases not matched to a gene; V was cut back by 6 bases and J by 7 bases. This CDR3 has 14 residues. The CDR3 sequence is CASSPRTGRQPQHF. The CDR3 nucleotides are TGTGCCAGCAGCCCGCGGACAGGAAGGCAGCCCCAGCATTTT.

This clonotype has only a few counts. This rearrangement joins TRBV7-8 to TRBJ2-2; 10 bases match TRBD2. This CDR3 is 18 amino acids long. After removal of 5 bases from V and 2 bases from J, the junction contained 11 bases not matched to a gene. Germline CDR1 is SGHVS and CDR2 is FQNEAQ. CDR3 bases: TGTGCCAGCAGCGTAGGTTCCGGGACTAGCGTTAACACCGGGGAGCTGTTTTTT. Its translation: CASSVGSGTSVNTGELFF.

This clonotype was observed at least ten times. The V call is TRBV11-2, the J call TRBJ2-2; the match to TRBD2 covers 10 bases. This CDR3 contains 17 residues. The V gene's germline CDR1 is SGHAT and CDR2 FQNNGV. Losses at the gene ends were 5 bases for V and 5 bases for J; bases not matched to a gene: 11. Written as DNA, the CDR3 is TGTGCCAGCAGCCCTTCCAGCGGGAGGGCCCGAACCGGGGAGCTGTTTTTT. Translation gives CASSPSSGRARTGELFF.

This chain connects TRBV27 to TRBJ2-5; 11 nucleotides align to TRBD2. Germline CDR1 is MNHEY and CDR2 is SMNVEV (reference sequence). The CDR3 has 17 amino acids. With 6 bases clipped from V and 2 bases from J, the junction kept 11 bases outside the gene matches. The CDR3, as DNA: TGTGCCAGCAGACCTACTGGACTAGCGGGCGGACAAGAGACCCAGTACTTC. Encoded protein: CASRPTGLAGGQETQYF.

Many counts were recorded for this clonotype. CDR3 sequence reads: CASSQSGLKHQTQYF. CDR3 bases: TGCGCCAGCAGCCAAAGCGGGCTCAAACACCAGACCCAGTACTTC. The chain is built from TRBV4-1 and TRBJ2-5, with D maybe TRBD2 (6 bases). This CDR3 spans 15 amino acids. The V gene lost 2 bases and the J gene lost 6 bases, with 16 bases spanning the gap. Germline V gives CDR1 MGHRA, CDR2 YSYEKL.

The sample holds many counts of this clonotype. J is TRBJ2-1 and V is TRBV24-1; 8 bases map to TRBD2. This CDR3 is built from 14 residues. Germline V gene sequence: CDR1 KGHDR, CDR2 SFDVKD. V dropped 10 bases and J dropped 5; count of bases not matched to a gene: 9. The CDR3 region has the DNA TGTGCCACGGGAAGCGGGAGAAACAACAATGAGCAGTTCTTC. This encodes CATGSGRNNNEQFF.

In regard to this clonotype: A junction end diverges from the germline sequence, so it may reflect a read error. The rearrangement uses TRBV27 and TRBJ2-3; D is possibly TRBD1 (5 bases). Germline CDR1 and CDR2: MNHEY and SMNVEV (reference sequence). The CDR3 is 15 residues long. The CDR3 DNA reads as TGTGCCAGCAGTTTAATTAGACAGTACACAGATACGCAATATTTT. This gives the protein CASSLIRQYTDTQYF.

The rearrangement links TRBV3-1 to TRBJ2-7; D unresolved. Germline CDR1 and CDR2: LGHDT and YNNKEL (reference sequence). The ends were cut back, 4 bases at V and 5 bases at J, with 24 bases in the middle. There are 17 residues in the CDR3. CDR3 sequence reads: CASSPLPIGQTGDEQYF. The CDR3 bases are TGTGCCAGCAGCCCCCTACCAATTGGCCAAACTGGGGACGAGCAGTACTTC.

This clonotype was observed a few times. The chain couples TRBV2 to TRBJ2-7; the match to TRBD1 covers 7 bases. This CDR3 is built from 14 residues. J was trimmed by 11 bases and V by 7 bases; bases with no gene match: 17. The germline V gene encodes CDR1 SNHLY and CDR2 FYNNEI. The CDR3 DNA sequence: TGTGCCAGCAAGTTCGGACAGGCCGACCAAGACAAGTACTTC. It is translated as CASKFGQADQDKYF.

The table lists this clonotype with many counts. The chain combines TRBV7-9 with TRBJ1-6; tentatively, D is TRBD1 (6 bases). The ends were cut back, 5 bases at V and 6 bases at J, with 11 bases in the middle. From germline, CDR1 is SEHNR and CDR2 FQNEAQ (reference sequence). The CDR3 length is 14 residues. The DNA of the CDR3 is TGTGCCAGCAGCACTGGACAGACTAATTCACCCCTCCACTTT. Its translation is CASSTGQTNSPLHF.

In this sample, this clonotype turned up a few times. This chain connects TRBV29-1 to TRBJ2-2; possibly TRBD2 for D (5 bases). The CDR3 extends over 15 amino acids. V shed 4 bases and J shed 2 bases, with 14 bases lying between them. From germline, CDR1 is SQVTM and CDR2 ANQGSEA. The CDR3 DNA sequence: TGCAGCGTTGTTGAGGCGGGCACCAACACCGGGGAGCTGTTTTTT. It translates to CSVVEAGTNTGELFF.

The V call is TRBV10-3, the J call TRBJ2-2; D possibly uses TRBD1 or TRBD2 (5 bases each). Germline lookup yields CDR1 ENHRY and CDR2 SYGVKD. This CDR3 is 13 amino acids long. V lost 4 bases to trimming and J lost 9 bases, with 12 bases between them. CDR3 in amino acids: CAISGDHSRELFF. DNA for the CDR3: TGTGCCATCAGTGGGGACCACTCCAGGGAGCTGTTTTTT.

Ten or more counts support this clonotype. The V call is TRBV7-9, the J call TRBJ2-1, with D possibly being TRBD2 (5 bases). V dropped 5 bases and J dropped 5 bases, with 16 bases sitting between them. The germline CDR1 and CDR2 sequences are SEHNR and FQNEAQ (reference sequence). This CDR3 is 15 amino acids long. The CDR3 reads CASSLSLLANNEQFF. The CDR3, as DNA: TGTGCCAGCAGCCTAAGCCTCTTAGCGAACAATGAGCAGTTCTTC.

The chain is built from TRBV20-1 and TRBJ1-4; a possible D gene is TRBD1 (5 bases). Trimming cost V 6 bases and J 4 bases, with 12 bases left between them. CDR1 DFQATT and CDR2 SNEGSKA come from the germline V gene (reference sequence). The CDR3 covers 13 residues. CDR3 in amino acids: CSAMGPINEKLFF. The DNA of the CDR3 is TGCAGTGCCATGGGACCGATTAATGAAAAACTGTTTTTT.

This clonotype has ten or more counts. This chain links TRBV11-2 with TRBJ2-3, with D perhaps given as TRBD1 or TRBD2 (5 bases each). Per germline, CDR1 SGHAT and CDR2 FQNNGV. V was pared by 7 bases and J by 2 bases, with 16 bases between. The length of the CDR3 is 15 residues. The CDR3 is CASTDPGTPTDTQYF. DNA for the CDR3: TGTGCCAGCACGGATCCCGGGACCCCCACAGATACGCAGTATTTT.

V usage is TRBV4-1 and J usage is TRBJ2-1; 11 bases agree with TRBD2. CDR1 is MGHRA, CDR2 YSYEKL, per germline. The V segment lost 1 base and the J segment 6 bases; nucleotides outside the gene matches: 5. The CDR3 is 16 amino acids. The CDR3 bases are TGCGCCAGCAGCCAAGGACTAGCGGGAAGTTTCAATGAGCAGTTCTTC. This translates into CASSQGLAGSFNEQFF.